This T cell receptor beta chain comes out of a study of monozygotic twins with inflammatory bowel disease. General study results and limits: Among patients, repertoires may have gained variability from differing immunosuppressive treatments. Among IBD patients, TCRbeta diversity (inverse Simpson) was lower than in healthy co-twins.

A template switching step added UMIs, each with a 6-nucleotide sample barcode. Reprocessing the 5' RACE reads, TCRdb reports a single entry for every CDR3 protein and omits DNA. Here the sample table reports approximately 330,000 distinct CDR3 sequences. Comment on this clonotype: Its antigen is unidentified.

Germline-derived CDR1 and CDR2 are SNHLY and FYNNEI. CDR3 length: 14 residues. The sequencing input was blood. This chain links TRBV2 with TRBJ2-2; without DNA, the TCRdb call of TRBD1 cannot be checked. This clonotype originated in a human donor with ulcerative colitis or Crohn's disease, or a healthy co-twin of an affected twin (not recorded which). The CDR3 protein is CASSGQGFAGELFF.